Below, 15 T cell receptor beta chains from the same sample are listed, as sequenced in a study of tumor-infiltrating lymphocytes in primary liver carcinoma. The authors took blood RNA from unsorted whole blood and also extracted germline DNA. The authors made TCR beta cDNA from about 500 ng total RNA with a constant-region primer. Libraries covering TCR beta were generated through three nested multiplex PCR rounds (using a slightly modified ARM-PCR). The opening two PCR rounds, ten to eleven cycles each, paired TRBV1-TRBV30 forward primers with a C-beta reverse primer. TCRdb reanalysed the multiplex PCR reads using MiXCR and keeps one entry per CDR3 protein. The sample has 150,000 to 200,000 distinct CDR3 sequences, roughly two thirds seen once. The sequenced material came from peripheral blood. Every receptor here comes from a woman in her sixties or seventies with primary liver carcinoma and hepatitis B virus infection.

Note on this clonotype: This may arise from a read error, as a much more abundant clone is one base away. The V call is TRBV5-4, the J call TRBJ2-1; no clear D gene. Germline V gene data show CDR1 as SGHNT and CDR2 as YYREEE (reference sequence). This CDR3 has 14 residues. The CDR3 spells CASSLMVPPNEHFF. In DNA, the CDR3 is TGTGCCAGCAGCTTGATGGTCCCCCCCAATGAGCACTTCTTC.

Of note for this clonotype: This clone may be a read error of a much larger clone one base away. V usage is TRBV7-8 and J usage is TRBJ1-5; unclear D gene. The CDR3 loop spans 15 amino acids. The germline CDR1 and CDR2 sequences are SGHVS and FQNEAQ. The DNA for the CDR3 is TGTGCCAGCAGCGAGACGCAGGATAGCAATCAGTCCCAGCATTTT. It translates to CASSETQDSNQSQHF.

This clonotype has ten or more counts. The chain is built from TRBV6-2 or TRBV6-3 and TRBJ1-1; D may be TRBD1 (6 bases). Trimming cost V 6 bases and J 3 bases, with 11 bases left between them. The CDR3 has 13 amino acids. CDR1 and CDR2 (germline): MNHEY, SVGEGT. In DNA form, the CDR3 reads TGTGCCAGCAGGGACGACAGGCACACTGAAGCTTTCTTT. Translating it yields CASRDDRHTEAFF.

A remark on this clonotype: At one boundary the junction diverges from the germline segment, which might be a read error. The chain couples TRBV11-2 to TRBJ2-3, with D maybe TRBD2 (5 bases). CDR3 length: 17 amino acids. Germline-derived CDR1 and CDR2 are SGHAT and FQNNGV. Here the CDR3 reads CASSLSMGRGSTDAQYF. The CDR3 coding sequence is TGTGCCAGCAGCTTATCAATGGGGAGAGGGAGCACAGATGCGCAGTATTTT.

This clonotype came up once. A much more abundant neighbour one base away suggests this may be a read error. This chain uses TRBV12-3 or TRBV12-4 with TRBJ1-5; D remains ambiguous. Trimming took 3 bases from V and 6 from J, leaving 9 bases between them. The CDR3 spans 13 residues. CDR3 sequence (DNA): TGTGCCAGCAGTTTTTCCTCGTGTCAGCCCCAGCATTTT. It codes for CASSFSSCQPQHF.

Of note for this clonotype: A read error may produce the germline difference seen at one junction end. This sequence joins TRBV7-8 and TRBJ2-7, with D unclear. The CDR3 spans 14 residues. CDR1 is SGHVS, CDR2 FQNEAQ, per germline. The CDR3 DNA sequence: TGTGCCAGCAGCTTATCTGGCGGAGCCTACGAGCAGTGCTTC. Translation gives CASSLSGGAYEQCF.

As concerns this clonotype: At one of its ends the junction is not consistent with the germline gene, which may arise from a read error. The chain uses TRBV29-1 and TRBJ2-3, with a possible D match to TRBD2 (5 bases). The length of the CDR3 is 14 residues. Per germline, CDR1 SQVTM and CDR2 ANQGSEA. The CDR3: CSVERAESTDTQYF. The CDR3 DNA reads TGCAGCGTTGAGCGAGCGGAGAGCACAGATACTCAGTATTTT.

Comment on this clonotype: The conserved closing phenylalanine or tryptophan is absent in this CDR3, likely reflecting a read error. The DNA is omitted, as the CDR3 cannot be located on it reliably, and the CDR3 follows TCRdb's listing. The chain couples TRBV11-2 to TRBJ2-7. Germline V lookup: CDR1 SGHAT, CDR2 FQNNGV. The CDR3 sequence runs 14 residues, both termini included. CDR3 in amino acids: CASSLDVATYEQDL.

This clonotype was counted many times. J is TRBJ1-2 and V is TRBV5-5, with D maybe TRBD1 (5 bases). Germline values: CDR1 SGHKS, CDR2 YYEKEE (reference sequence). Trimming pared 4 bases from V and 7 bases from J, leaving 14 bases between. CDR3 length equals 13 residues. CDR3 amino acids: CASSPGGVAGYTF. The CDR3 bases are TGTGCCAGCAGCCCGGGAGGGGTAGCTGGCTACACCTTC.

V is TRBV11-3 and J is TRBJ2-2; 7 bases map to TRBD1. The CDR3 consists of 14 residues. Germline V gene data show CDR1 as SGHNT and CDR2 as YENEEA. Losses at the gene ends were 10 bases for V and 6 bases for J; bases not matched to a gene: 11. The CDR3 loop is CANSRGYGAGELFF. The CDR3 DNA is TGTGCCAATAGCAGGGGGTATGGTGCCGGGGAGCTGTTTTTT.

This clonotype came up once. The gene calls are TRBV7-8 and TRBJ2-7; a possible D gene is TRBD2 (6 bases). CDR3 length equals 14 residues. V was trimmed by 5 bases and J by 3 bases, leaving 14 bases between them. CDR1 is SGHVS, CDR2 FQNEAQ, per germline. CDR3 sequence: CASSKSGTGYEQYF. The CDR3, as DNA: TGTGCCAGCAGCAAATCCGGGACTGGCTACGAGCAGTACTTC. The whole variable domain, remainder taken from reference TRBV7-8 and TRBJ2-7, is GAGVSQSPRYKVAKRGQDVALRCDPISGHVSLFWYQQALGQGPEFLTYFQNEAQLDKSGLPSDRFFAERPEGSVSTLKIQRTQQEDSAVYLCASSKSGTGYEQYFGPGTRLTVT.

As regards this clonotype: Sequence at one end of the junction differs from germline and may be a read error. CDR3 sequence reads: CSVEEGAGCTEAFF. The CDR3 DNA reads as TGCAGTGTTGAAGAAGGGGCAGGGTGCACTGAAGCTTTCTTC. This rearrangement joins TRBV29-1 to TRBJ1-1; D possibly corresponds to TRBD1 (5 bases). CDR3 length: 14 amino acids. Germline assignment: CDR1 SQVTM and CDR2 ANQGSEA.

The chain has TRBV7-3 and TRBJ2-3; D not resolved. This CDR3 has 13 residues. V shed 7 bases and J shed 4 bases, with 12 bases lying between them. Germline V CDR1 and CDR2: SGHTA, FQGTGA. The CDR3 coding sequence is TGTGCCAGCATCTTGGCCAAGTCAGATACGCAGTATTTT. This translates into CASILAKSDTQYF.

With regard to this clonotype: A much larger clone is a single base away; this may be a read error. This chain uses TRBV5-1 with TRBJ2-3; D may be TRBD2 (6 bases). Germline CDR1 reads SGHRS; CDR2 reads YFSETQ. The CDR3 has 17 amino acids. CDR3 nucleotide sequence: TGCGCCAGCAGCTTGGTCCCGGACACCACTAGCACAGATACGCAGTTTTTT. This translates into CASSLVPDTTSTDTQFF.

On this clonotype: This clone may be a read error of a much larger clone one base away. This CDR3 is missing its conserved last phenylalanine or tryptophan, likely due to a read error. The J gene is TRBJ2-2, the V gene TRBV6-5; the match to TRBD2 covers 12 bases. Germline CDR1 reads MNHEY; CDR2 reads SVGAGI. This CDR3 region has 14 residues. The trim removed 11 bases at V and 1 base at J, leaving 2 bases unmatched. The CDR3 sequence: CAGGLAGNTGELFL. For the CDR3, the DNA is TGTGCCGGGGGACTAGCGGGGAACACCGGGGAGCTGTTTCTT.